The 23 T cell receptor beta chains presented below share a single source sample, sequenced in a study of CD8+CD57+ T cells in acquired aplastic anemia. Profiling that covered TCR beta VDJ and CDR3 relied on genomic DNA as its template. TCRdb reanalysed the reads using MiXCR and keeps one entry per CDR3 protein. The sample lists about 180,000 distinct CDR3 sequences; around half were seen once. The sample taken for sequencing was sorted CD4+, CD8+, or CD8+CD57+ T cells (not recorded which) from PBMCs. These receptor sequences come from a human donor in good health.

This clonotype was counted ten times or more. This chain uses TRBV7-2 with TRBJ2-3; D gene unclear. Between the trimmed V and J ends, which lost 5 bases and 7 bases, there was a span of 10 bases. The CDR3 is made up of 12 amino acids. Germline V gene data show CDR1 as SGHTA and CDR2 as FQGNSA. The CDR3 protein is CASSPALHTQYF. DNA for the CDR3: TGTGCCAGCAGCCCGGCTTTGCATACGCAGTATTTT.

The chain has TRBV29-1 and TRBJ2-5; D is possibly TRBD1 or TRBD2 (5 bases each). The V gene lost 4 bases and the J gene lost 4 bases, with 7 bases spanning the gap. From germline, CDR1 is SQVTM and CDR2 ANQGSEA. This CDR3 has 11 amino acids. DNA for the CDR3: TGCAGCGTTGCAGGGACAGAGACCCAGTACTTC. Translating gives CSVAGTETQYF.

This clonotype has ten or more counts. The chain couples TRBV19 to TRBJ2-1; 9 bases are a match to TRBD2. The length of the CDR3 is 14 residues. Per the germline V gene, CDR1 is LNHDA and CDR2 is SQIVND (reference sequence). Trimming cost V 11 bases and J 9 bases; bases outside gene matches: 14. The CDR3 sequence is CASKLESGRSEQFF. The CDR3 bases are TGTGCCTCTAAACTCGAGAGCGGGAGGTCTGAGCAGTTCTTC.

V gene TRBV29-1 combines with J gene TRBJ1-2; the match to TRBD1 covers 11 bases. The germline CDR1 and CDR2 sequences are SQVTM and ANQGSEA. V lost 7 bases and J lost 8; bases outside the gene matches: 15. The CDR3 length is 15 residues. CDR3 bases: TGCAGCGCTTGGGACAGGGGGGAGCTATGGGGAGGCTACACCTTC. Translating gives CSAWDRGELWGGYTF.

This clonotype was counted ten times or more. The chain is built from TRBV4-1 and TRBJ1-1; D is undetermined. Germline CDR1 and CDR2: MGHRA and YSYEKL. The length of the CDR3 is 15 residues. With 0 bases removed from V and 6 bases from J, the gap between germline ends came to 14 bases. The CDR3: CASSQEKARSAEAFF. The CDR3 DNA is TGCGCCAGCAGCCAAGAGAAGGCAAGGAGCGCTGAAGCTTTCTTT.

This clonotype was seen at least ten times. The rearrangement joins TRBV20-1 to TRBJ1-2, with no clear D. This CDR3 has 14 amino acids. The V end lost 3 bases, the J end lost 0 bases, and 11 bases lay between the germline ends. Germline loops: CDR1 DFQATT, CDR2 SNEGSKA (reference sequence). In nucleotides, the CDR3 is TGCAGTGCTAGCGGACGGAGCTCTAACTATGGCTACACCTTC. Amino acids: CSASGRSSNYGYTF.

This clonotype showed up just a few times. The chain couples TRBV20-1 to TRBJ1-2; no clear D. Trimming took off 3 bases at V and 5 bases at J, with 7 bases between the two ends. The CDR3 runs to 11 residues. CDR1 is DFQATT, CDR2 SNEGSKA, per germline (reference sequence). The CDR3 DNA is TGCAGTGCTAGTGCCCCTTATGGCTACACCTTC. It yields the protein CSASAPYGYTF.

The chain links TRBV2 to TRBJ1-5, with D unclear. The germline V and J ends were trimmed by 5 bases and 7 bases, with 15 bases remaining between them. The CDR3 runs to 14 residues. From germline, CDR1 is SNHLY and CDR2 FYNNEI. This CDR3 is CASSQDPQGQPQHF. The CDR3 DNA reads TGTGCCAGCAGTCAGGACCCCCAAGGACAGCCCCAGCATTTT. Supplemented by reference TRBV2 and TRBJ1-5, the full variable domain reads EPEVTQTPSHQVTQMGQEVILRCVPISNHLYFYWYRQILGQKVEFLVSFYNNEISEKSEIFDDQFSVERPDGSNFTLKIRSTKLEDSAMYFCASSQDPQGQPQHFGDGTRLSIL.

This clonotype was counted many times. CDR3 DNA sequence: TGTGCCACCAGTGCGGGACTAGCGGGTAAAGAGACCCAGTACTTC. Encoded protein: CATSAGLAGKETQYF. The J gene is TRBJ2-5, the V gene TRBV24-1; TRBD2 agrees at 12 bases. The V and J ends lost 5 bases and 3 bases, in that order; junction bases with no gene match: 3. CDR3 length equals 15 residues. CDR1 is KGHDR and CDR2 is SFDVKD in the germline V gene.

The chain joins TRBV25-1 to TRBJ2-1; D is perhaps TRBD2 (6 bases). This CDR3 comprises 17 residues. In germline, CDR1 is MGHDK, CDR2 SYGVNS. The V gene lost 1 base and the J gene lost 0 bases, with 13 bases spanning the gap. DNA for the CDR3: TGTGCCAGCAGTGAATGGGGCGGGACGGGCTCCTACAATGAGCAGTTCTTC. This translates into CASSEWGGTGSYNEQFF.

The chain is built from TRBV15 and TRBJ1-1; 8 positions match TRBD1. This CDR3 is built from 14 residues. Per germline, CDR1 LNHNV and CDR2 YYDKDF (reference sequence). The junction had 4 bases not matched to a gene; V was cut back by 0 bases and J by 7 bases. The CDR3: CATSRDQGAVEAFF. CDR3 coding DNA: TGTGCCACCAGCAGAGATCAGGGGGCAGTTGAAGCTTTCTTT. The full variable domain, with the rest looked up from reference TRBV15 and TRBJ1-1, is DAMVIQNPRYQVTQFGKPVTLSCSQTLNHNVMYWYQQKSSQAPKLLFHYYDKDFNNEADTPDNFQSRRPNTSFCFLDIRSPGLGDTAMYLCATSRDQGAVEAFFGQGTRLTVV.

The gene calls are TRBV4-3 and TRBJ2-7; D unresolved. The CDR3 contains 16 residues. Deletions cut 0 bases from V and 0 bases from J, with 12 bases between. Germline V gives CDR1 LGHNA, CDR2 YSLEER. For the CDR3, the DNA is TGCGCCAGCAGCCAAGATGGCACGTCGAGCTCCTACGAGCAGTACTTC. Translation: CASSQDGTSSSYEQYF.

This clonotype was seen at least ten times. This chain links TRBV5-4 with TRBJ2-7; TRBD2 aligns across 15 bases. With 4 bases clipped from V and 3 bases from J, the junction kept 5 bases outside the gene matches. The germline V gene encodes CDR1 SGHNT and CDR2 YYREEE (reference sequence). The CDR3 runs 16 residues. CDR3 in DNA: TGTGCCAGCAGCCCTGGACTAGCGGGAGGGGTCTACGAGCAGTACTTC. Amino acid sequence: CASSPGLAGGVYEQYF. Together with reference TRBV5-4 and TRBJ2-7, the CDR3 gives the full variable domain: ETGVTQSPTHLIKTRGQQVTLRCSSQSGHNTVSWYQQALGQGPQFIFQYYREEENGRGNFPPRFSGLQFPNYSSELNVNALELDDSALYLCASSPGLAGGVYEQYFGPGTRLTVT.

This chain uses TRBV20-1 with TRBJ2-5, with D maybe TRBD2 (7 bases). CDR3 size: 13 residues. CDR1 is DFQATT and CDR2 is SNEGSKA in the germline V gene (reference sequence). With 3 bases removed from V and 4 bases from J, the gap between germline ends came to 12 bases. CDR3 in DNA: TGCAGTGCTAGGAGGGGGGGGCCAGAGACCCAGTACTTC. Its translation is CSARRGGPETQYF.

This clonotype was found many times. The rearrangement joins TRBV29-1 to TRBJ2-7, with a possible D match to TRBD1 (6 bases). This CDR3 spans 13 amino acids. The germline V gene encodes CDR1 SQVTM and CDR2 ANQGSEA. Trimming left V 6 bases short and J 3 bases short, with 15 bases between. The CDR3 nucleotides are TGCAGCGTGGAGAGCACAGGGAGCTACGAGCAGTACTTC. Protein product: CSVESTGSYEQYF.

The chain joins TRBV7-8 to TRBJ2-3; TRBD1 aligns across 7 bases. The CDR3 runs 15 residues. The germline CDR1 and CDR2 sequences are SGHVS and FQNEAQ. With V trimmed by 5 bases and J by 4 bases, 9 bases remained unmatched. The CDR3 here is CASSALQGSADTQYF. As DNA, the CDR3 is TGTGCCAGCAGCGCCCTACAGGGGAGTGCAGATACGCAGTATTTT.

The V and J genes are TRBV6-1 and TRBJ1-3; a possible D gene is TRBD1 (6 bases). Germline V gene lookup returns CDR1 MNHNS and CDR2 SASEGT. The CDR3 length is 14 residues. Trimming stripped 5 bases from V and 1 base from J, with 9 bases between. CDR3 in DNA: TGTGCCAGCAGTAAACAGGGATCTGGAAACACCATATATTTT. This codes for CASSKQGSGNTIYF.

A word on this clonotype: Compared with germline, one end of the junction differs, possibly owing to a read error. The rearrangement uses TRBV19 and TRBJ2-5, with 11 bases aligning to TRBD2. CDR1 LNHDA and CDR2 SQIVND come from the germline V gene (reference sequence). The CDR3 has 14 amino acids. For the CDR3, the DNA is TGTGCCGGTAGTATGGGACTAGCGGCAGAGACCCAGTACTTC. Translating gives CAGSMGLAAETQYF.

The genes are TRBV7-2 and TRBJ1-4; D is unclear. V lost 5 bases to trimming and J lost 7 bases, with 11 bases between them. The germline gives CDR1 SGHTA, CDR2 FQGNSA. CDR3 size: 13 residues. CDR3 residues: CASSPSGSEKLFF. CDR3 DNA sequence: TGTGCCAGCAGCCCGTCGGGAAGTGAAAAACTGTTTTTT.

This clonotype showed up many times. The chain employs TRBV5-1 and TRBJ2-7; tentatively, D is TRBD1 (7 bases). The V gene's germline CDR1 is SGHRS and CDR2 YFSETQ. The CDR3 runs 14 residues. The V end was cut by 5 bases, the J end by 7 bases, with 19 bases between. Here the CDR3 reads CASRNPRGAEEQYF. CDR3 DNA sequence: TGCGCCAGCAGAAACCCCAGGGGGGCAGAGGAGCAGTACTTC.

The CDR3 loop reads CASSQITGEGYEQYF. DNA for the CDR3: TGCGCCAGCAGCCAAATTACAGGGGAGGGCTACGAGCAGTACTTC. The chain couples TRBV4-1 to TRBJ2-7; TRBD1 or TRBD2 may be the D gene (7 bases each). V was cut by 2 bases and J by 3 bases, with 14 bases left in between. The CDR3 contains 15 residues. Germline V gene data show CDR1 as MGHRA and CDR2 as YSYEKL.

As to this clonotype: At one boundary the junction diverges from the germline segment, which might be a read error. This rearrangement joins TRBV9 to TRBJ1-2; D ambiguous. This CDR3 has 12 amino acids. Germline assignment: CDR1 SGDLS and CDR2 YYNGEE. CDR3 bases: TGTGCCAGCAGCGCCTCATCCGACCTTTATCGGTTC. Protein product: CASSASSDLYRF.

This clonotype was counted between two and nine times. This sequence joins TRBV3-1 and TRBJ2-2; 7 positions match TRBD2. The CDR3 covers 16 residues. Germline V gene lookup returns CDR1 LGHDT and CDR2 YNNKEL (reference sequence). The V segment lost 2 bases and the J segment 6 bases; nucleotides outside the gene matches: 9. CDR3 region: CASSQRFRGEAGELFF. The CDR3 DNA is TGTGCCAGCAGCCAAAGGTTTCGGGGGGAGGCCGGGGAGCTGTTTTTT.